The 9 T cell receptor beta chains below all came from one sample that was sequenced in a study of technical replicates of blood from several donors. Generated by immunoSEQ multiplex PCR, the TCRdb table keeps only in-frame clones and is missing some. The repertoire holds around 83,000 clones, with about 92% as singletons. Sequencing was performed on T cells isolated from PBMCs. Source of these receptors: a human donor in good health.

The chain uses TRBV5-5 and TRBJ2-1; D is perhaps TRBD1 (5 bases). Trimming left V 3 bases short and J 10 bases short, with 5 bases between. The length of the CDR3 is 10 residues. The germline V gene encodes CDR1 SGHKS and CDR2 YYEKEE (reference sequence). CDR3 loop: CASSYREQFF. The CDR3 DNA is TGTGCCAGCAGCTACAGGGAGCAGTTCTTC.

The chain uses TRBV27 and TRBJ1-4, with 8 bases that match TRBD1. The CDR3 sequence is 14 residues long. The germline gives CDR1 MNHEY, CDR2 SMNVEV (reference sequence). The junction had 4 bases not matched to a gene; V was cut back by 5 bases and J by 5 bases. The CDR3 spells CASSGTGANEKLFF. CDR3 nucleotide sequence: TGTGCCAGCAGTGGGACAGGCGCGAATGAAAAACTGTTTTTT.

The rearrangement joins TRBV15 to TRBJ2-1; a possible D gene is TRBD2 (6 bases). The ends were cut back, 0 bases at V and 6 bases at J, with 9 bases in the middle. Per germline, CDR1 LNHNV and CDR2 YYDKDF (reference sequence). The CDR3 totals 14 residues. The CDR3 here is CATSRDLLANEQFF. CDR3 DNA: TGTGCCACCAGCAGAGATCTACTAGCCAATGAGCAGTTCTTC.

A single count supports this clone. The chain couples TRBV28 to TRBJ2-7, with TRBD1 as a possible D gene (6 bases). V was cut by 2 bases and J by 2 bases, with 10 bases left in between. There are 14 residues in the CDR3. Looked up from germline, CDR1 is MDHEN and CDR2 is SYDVKM. Written as DNA, the CDR3 is TGTGCCAGCAGTTTAATGGGACAAACCTACGAGCAGTACTTC. Translation: CASSLMGQTYEQYF. Looking up the rest from reference TRBV28 and TRBJ2-7 gives the full variable domain: DVKVTQSSRYLVKRTGEKVFLECVQDMDHENMFWYRQDPGLGLRLIYFSYDVKMKEKGDIPEGYSVSREKKERFSLILESASTNQTSMYLCASSLMGQTYEQYFGPGTRLTVT.

The chain links TRBV6-1 to TRBJ2-5; perhaps TRBD2 as D (5 bases). The V end was cut by 0 bases, the J end by 3 bases, with 8 bases between. The CDR3 runs to 14 residues. Germline CDR1 is MNHNS and CDR2 is SASEGT. Here the CDR3 DNA reads TGTGCCAGCAGTGAAGCGTTACTAGAAGAGACCCAGTACTTC. It specifies CASSEALLEETQYF.

The chain is built from TRBV2 and TRBJ2-7; TRBD2 matches at 10 bases. This CDR3 has 16 amino acids. The V gene end was trimmed by 4 bases and the J gene end by 0 bases; junction bases not matched to a gene: 6. Germline V lookup: CDR1 SNHLY, CDR2 FYNNEI. CDR3 DNA: TGTGCCAGCAGTGGGATACTAGCGGGGTCCTCCTACGAGCAGTACTTC. Translation gives CASSGILAGSSYEQYF.

The chain links TRBV4-1 to TRBJ1-2; TRBD1 matches at 10 bases. The germline V gene encodes CDR1 MGHRA and CDR2 YSYEKL. The CDR3 is made up of 16 amino acids. The J segment lost 7 bases and the V segment lost 2 bases, leaving 10 bases of the junction unmatched. The CDR3: CASSQPRQGARVGYTF. The DNA for the CDR3 is TGCGCCAGCAGCCAACCTAGACAGGGGGCTCGAGTTGGCTACACCTTC.

The chain has TRBV9 and TRBJ2-7, with D possibly TRBD2 on 5 matching bases. The germline V gene encodes CDR1 SGDLS and CDR2 YYNGEE. The CDR3 length is 14 residues. V lost 0 bases, J lost 1 base, and 8 bases lay in between. CDR3 loop: CASSVASGSYEQYF. CDR3 in DNA: TGTGCCAGCAGCGTAGCTTCGGGGTCCTACGAGCAGTACTTC.

V is TRBV27 and J is TRBJ2-1; TRBD1 might be the D (5 bases). CDR3 length equals 15 residues. The germline V gene has CDR1 MNHEY and CDR2 SMNVEV (reference sequence). The ends were cut back, 7 bases at V and 0 bases at J, with 13 bases in the middle. The CDR3: CASTTDTSSYNEQFF. In nucleotides, the CDR3 is TGTGCCAGCACCACGGACACGAGCTCCTACAATGAGCAGTTCTTC.